Below are 18 T cell receptor beta chains sequenced from a single sample in a study of Graves' ophthalmopathy and Graves' hyperthyroidism (dated by TCRdb to 2016 to 2018). The instrument was an Illumina HiSeq 2000. For repertoire sequencing, the TCR beta CDR3 regions were amplified from RNA transcripts. The first round was an RT-PCR using HTBI primers with the Qiagen OneStep RT-PCR kit, and this first round was followed by a second-round multiplex PCR, then size selection and purification. Using fastp at Q25 and MiXCR, TCRdb reprocessed the public reads and kept productive beta chains. Entries are consolidated by CDR3 protein sequence, retaining the most common genes and DNA. The sample has 40,000 to 45,000 distinct CDR3 sequences on record, 52% of them singletons. The ten top clones hold more than 15% of the sample. Source material: peripheral blood. The receptor set was obtained from an adult man with Graves' ophthalmopathy.

This rearrangement joins TRBV20-1 to TRBJ1-1; D perhaps matches TRBD1 (6 bases). The CDR3 runs to 13 residues. V lost 3 bases and J 4 bases, leaving 12 bases between the germline ends. CDR1 is DFQATT, CDR2 SNEGSKA, per germline (reference sequence). CDR3 residues: CSASTPRGTEAFF. The CDR3 DNA follows: TGCAGTGCTAGCACCCCCAGGGGCACTGAAGCTTTCTTT.

This rearrangement joins TRBV20-1 to TRBJ1-1; 9 nucleotides line up with TRBD1. Trimming removed 5 bases from V and 3 bases from J; junction bases left unmatched: 7. The CDR3 contains 14 residues. Looked up from germline, CDR1 is DFQATT and CDR2 is SNEGSKA (reference sequence). The CDR3 nucleotides are TGCAGTGCTTCCGGGACAGGGACACACACTGAAGCTTTCTTT. It yields the protein CSASGTGTHTEAFF.

The chain uses TRBV7-9 and TRBJ2-1, with no clear D. This CDR3 region has 13 residues. V dropped 5 bases and J dropped 10 bases, with 15 bases sitting between them. Germline-derived CDR1 and CDR2 are SEHNR and FQNEAQ (reference sequence). The CDR3 DNA reads as TGTGCCAGCAGCCCGCCGACCCAAGGAGAGCAGTTCTTC. Protein product: CASSPPTQGEQFF. Full variable domain (rest looked up from reference TRBV7-9 and TRBJ2-1): DTGVSQNPRHKITKRGQNVTFRCDPISEHNRLYWYRQTLGQGPEFLTYFQNEAQLEKSRLLSDRFSAERPKGSFSTLEIQRTEQGDSAMYLCASSPPTQGEQFFGPGTRLTVL.

The V and J genes are TRBV24-1 and TRBJ2-1; 14 bases map to TRBD2. The trim removed 6 bases at V and 8 bases at J, leaving 5 bases unmatched. Germline loops: CDR1 KGHDR, CDR2 SFDVKD. The CDR3 length is 15 residues. The CDR3 sequence is CATSRTSGRLDEQFF. Here the CDR3 DNA reads TGTGCCACCAGTAGGACTAGCGGGAGGTTGGATGAGCAGTTCTTC.

The chain recombines TRBV12-3 or TRBV12-4 with TRBJ1-3; D is undetermined. The length of the CDR3 is 12 residues. With 5 bases removed from V and 6 bases from J, the gap between germline ends came to 8 bases. Written as DNA, the CDR3 is TGTGCCAGCAGTGCTCCCCAAAACACCATATATTTT. This sequence encodes CASSAPQNTIYF.

In the case of this clonotype: A read error may explain this, as a much larger clone is one base away. Because it lacks the conserved phenylalanine or tryptophan at the end, this CDR3 is likely a read error. This sequence joins TRBV11-1 and TRBJ2-2; TRBD2 agrees at 11 bases. The germline V gene has CDR1 SGHAT and CDR2 FQDESV (reference sequence). The CDR3 length is 15 residues. V trimming: 5 bases; J trimming: 4 bases; junction bases outside the gene matches: 3. In DNA, the CDR3 is TGTGCCAGCAGCCCCCTAGCGGGAGGCACCGGGGAGCTGTTTCTT. Its protein product is CASSPLAGGTGELFL.

The chain couples TRBV20-1 to TRBJ2-3; D is possibly TRBD2 (5 bases). Trimming took off 6 bases at V and 5 bases at J, with 15 bases between the two ends. This CDR3 is built from 13 residues. Germline assignment: CDR1 DFQATT and CDR2 SNEGSKA (reference sequence). CDR3 DNA: TGCAGTGCACAGAAGGGAGCGGAAGATACGCAGTATTTT. Translation: CSAQKGAEDTQYF.

The V call is TRBV19, the J call TRBJ2-5; a possible D gene is TRBD2 (5 bases). V was cut by 2 bases and J by 4 bases, with 14 bases left in between. CDR3 length: 15 residues. CDR1 is LNHDA and CDR2 is SQIVND in the germline V gene (reference sequence). Here the CDR3 reads CASSIRGYGVETQYF. As DNA, the CDR3 is TGTGCCAGTAGTATACGGGGATACGGCGTAGAGACCCAGTACTTC.

The chain combines TRBV25-1 with TRBJ1-5; D remains ambiguous. The germline V and J ends were trimmed by 2 bases and 4 bases, with 6 bases remaining between them. CDR3 length: 13 amino acids. Germline values: CDR1 MGHDK, CDR2 SYGVNS. The DNA of the CDR3 is TGTGCCAGCAGTGAACCAGTAAATCAGCCCCAGCATTTT. Translated: CASSEPVNQPQHF. Full variable domain (rest looked up from reference TRBV25-1 and TRBJ1-5): EADIYQTPRYLVIGTGKKITLECSQTMGHDKMYWYQQDPGMELHLIHYSYGVNSTEKGDLSSESTVSRIRTEHFPLTLESARPSHTSQYLCASSEPVNQPQHFGDGTRLSIL.

This clonotype was counted ten times or more. The genes are TRBV6-1 and TRBJ2-7; D is ambiguous. The CDR3 has 15 residues. Germline lookup yields CDR1 MNHNS and CDR2 SASEGT. V gave up 1 base and J gave up 0 bases, with 10 bases separating them. CDR3: CASSEDIGSSYEQYF. The CDR3 bases are TGTGCCAGCAGTGAAGATATCGGCAGCTCCTACGAGCAGTACTTC.

The J gene is TRBJ2-3, the V gene TRBV5-1; possibly TRBD1 for D (5 bases). Germline V gives CDR1 SGHRS, CDR2 YFSETQ. V lost 0 bases and J 2 bases, leaving 13 bases between the germline ends. The CDR3 is 16 amino acids. The CDR3 protein is CASSLGWGHITDTQYF. The CDR3 DNA is TGCGCCAGCAGCTTGGGATGGGGCCACATCACAGATACGCAGTATTTT. Full variable domain (remainder filled in from reference TRBV5-1 and TRBJ2-3): KAGVTQTPRYLIKTRGQQVTLSCSPISGHRSVSWYQQTPGQGLQFLFEYFSETQRNKGNFPGRFSGRQFSNSRSEMNVSTLELGDSALYLCASSLGWGHITDTQYFGPGTRLTVL.

V usage is TRBV9 and J usage is TRBJ2-3; 10 nucleotides match TRBD2. The CDR3 covers 16 residues. Germline CDR1 is SGDLS and CDR2 is YYNGEE. Trimming took 10 bases from V and 3 from J; bases not matched to a gene: 14. The CDR3 is CAGIPSPGLATDTQYF. The CDR3 nucleotides are TGTGCCGGCATCCCCTCCCCGGGACTAGCGACAGATACGCAGTATTTT.

This chain links TRBV24-1 with TRBJ1-2; possibly TRBD1 for D (6 bases). Germline loops: CDR1 KGHDR, CDR2 SFDVKD. The CDR3 is 14 residues long. V was pared by 10 bases and J by 3 bases, with 17 bases between. The CDR3 DNA follows: TGTGCCACTGAACCCCCTGGACAGCACTATGGCTACACCTTC. Amino acid sequence: CATEPPGQHYGYTF.

This clonotype was seen at least ten times. The chain uses TRBV6-1 and TRBJ1-5, with 7 bases aligning to TRBD1. CDR3 size: 16 residues. Trimming took 7 bases from V and 0 from J; bases not matched to a gene: 9. In germline, CDR1 is MNHNS, CDR2 SASEGT. CDR3 residues: CASNKDRVNSNQPQHF. The CDR3 DNA sequence: TGTGCCAGCAATAAAGACAGGGTAAATAGCAATCAGCCCCAGCATTTT.

The V and J genes are TRBV10-1 and TRBJ1-2, with a weak D call TRBD1 (5 bases). The V end lost 3 bases, the J end lost 1 base, and 12 bases lay between the germline ends. The germline V gene encodes CDR1 WNHNN and CDR2 SYGVQD (reference sequence). The CDR3 has 15 amino acids. The CDR3 DNA is TGCGCCAGCAGTGATGATACAGGACATAACTATGGCTACACCTTC. As protein: CASSDDTGHNYGYTF.

The chain carries TRBV7-2 and TRBJ1-2; TRBD1 agrees at 9 bases. With V trimmed by 1 base and J by 0 bases, 6 bases remained unmatched. Germline values: CDR1 SGHTA, CDR2 FQGNSA. There are 17 residues in the CDR3. The CDR3 region has the DNA TGTGCCAGCAGCTTAGTAACAGGGGGCGCTTCTAACTATGGCTACACCTTC. Its protein is CASSLVTGGASNYGYTF.

This clonotype was counted ten times or more. A much bigger clone sits one base away, suggesting this may be a read error. The CDR3 sequence is CASSLGAGGAYEQYV. The CDR3 DNA reads as TGTGCCAGCAGCTTGGGGGCAGGGGGCGCCTACGAGCAGTACGTC. The J gene is TRBJ2-7, the V gene TRBV5-6, with 8 nucleotides matching TRBD1. V gave up 0 bases and J gave up 2 bases; unmatched junction bases: 4. CDR1 is SGHDT, CDR2 YYEEEE, per germline. This CDR3 region has 15 residues.

This clonotype has a count of ten or more. This chain joins TRBV19 and TRBJ2-3, with D unresolved. V gave up 4 bases and J gave up 2 bases, with 13 bases separating them. In germline, CDR1 is LNHDA, CDR2 SQIVND (reference sequence). CDR3 size: 15 residues. CDR3 nucleotides: TGTGCCAGTAGTACCTCTACTTCTCTCACAGATACGCAGTATTTT. Translated: CASSTSTSLTDTQYF. Supplemented by reference TRBV19 and TRBJ2-3, the full variable domain reads DGGITQSPKYLFRKEGQNVTLSCEQNLNHDAMYWYRQDPGQGLRLIYYSQIVNDFQKGDIAEGYSVSREKKESFPLTVTSAQKNPTAFYLCASSTSTSLTDTQYFGPGTRLTVL.